Shown below are 27 T cell receptor beta chains from a single sample sequenced in a study of vaccination effects on CD4 cells after COVID-19 (dated by TCRdb to between 2021 and 2024). The ViraFEST assay stimulated PBMC with viral peptide pools and then used TCR sequencing to identify antigen-specific CD4+ T cell clonotypes by expansion. After around 10 days of culture, CD4+ T cells were isolated with the EasySep CD4+ T cell isolation kit. Library preparation used the immunoSEQ multiplex PCR assay. TCRdb mirrors the immuneACCESS table, restricted to in-frame sequences. Some clones are absent from its copies; in checked studies, under half trace to an unresolved V gene, and the reason for the others is unknown. The sample table records 50,000 to 65,000 clones; about four fifths of these occur just once. The ten largest clones add up to under 3% of the sample. These receptors' antigens are unknown. The sequencing here drew on CD4+ T cells from PBMCs cultured with HCoV-229E spike peptides, taken before COVID-19 vaccination. The sample's cell subset or site, from its label and the paper: HCoV-229E spike overlapping peptide pool stimulation. All receptors derive from a human donor who received a COVID-19 vaccine.

The chain combines TRBV13 with TRBJ2-2, with TRBD1 matching 7 bases. This CDR3 has 14 residues. Losses at the gene ends were 6 bases for V and 7 bases for J; bases not matched to a gene: 8. Germline CDR1 reads PRHDT; CDR2 reads FYEKMQ (reference sequence). The CDR3 coding sequence is TGTGCCAGCAGTCGAGGGGGCTATAGCGGGGAGCTGTTTTTT. Residues: CASSRGGYSGELFF.

V usage is TRBV27 and J usage is TRBJ2-7; 7 positions agree with TRBD2. The germline V gene has CDR1 MNHEY and CDR2 SMNVEV (reference sequence). CDR3 size: 14 residues. J gave up 4 bases and V 5 bases, and 8 bases lay outside the gene matches. The CDR3 coding sequence is TGTGCCAGCAGTGCATACGGGAGGACATACGAGCAGTACGTC. It yields the protein CASSAYGRTYEQYV.

V gene TRBV5-1 combines with J gene TRBJ2-5; TRBD2 is a possible D gene (6 bases). The CDR3 has 14 amino acids. Trimming removed 4 bases at V and 2 bases at J, with 12 bases between. Germline CDR1 and CDR2: SGHRS and YFSETQ. DNA for the CDR3: TGCGCCAGCAGCCCCGGTGGGGGGCAAGAGACCCAGTACTTC. Residues: CASSPGGGQETQYF.

V and J are TRBV30 and TRBJ2-5; tentatively, D is TRBD2 (6 bases). Trimming took 0 bases from V and 4 from J, leaving 9 bases between them. This CDR3 comprises 13 residues. The germline V gene encodes CDR1 GTSNPN and CDR2 SVGIG (reference sequence). This chain's CDR3 is CAWSVRGGETQYF. CDR3 DNA: TGTGCCTGGAGTGTACGGGGAGGAGAGACCCAGTACTTC.

This clone was seen a few times. The chain couples TRBV28 to TRBJ1-1; D gene unclear. Trimming left V 3 bases short and J 1 base short, with 15 bases between. CDR3 size: 16 residues. Germline V CDR1 and CDR2: MDHEN, SYDVKM. The CDR3 is CASSFFSGRGNTEAFF. The CDR3 bases are TGTGCCAGCAGTTTCTTCAGTGGGAGAGGGAACACTGAAGCTTTCTTT.

This rearrangement joins TRBV5-1 to TRBJ2-5; D is perhaps TRBD1 (5 bases). V lost 4 bases to trimming and J lost 3 bases, with 16 bases between them. CDR3 size: 15 residues. Germline V gene lookup returns CDR1 SGHRS and CDR2 YFSETQ. The CDR3 sequence: CASSKTAGPEETQYF. CDR3 coding DNA: TGCGCCAGCAGCAAAACGGCAGGGCCCGAAGAGACCCAGTACTTC.

This sequence joins TRBV29-1 and TRBJ2-1; TRBD1 matches 7 bases. Germline CDR1 SQVTM, CDR2 ANQGSEA. V shed 2 bases, J shed 7 bases, and the junction held 8 bases outside the gene matches. This CDR3 is built from 14 residues. As DNA, the CDR3 is TGCAGCGTTGAATACAGGGGCCTAAATAATGAGCAGTTCTTC. Translating it yields CSVEYRGLNNEQFF.

The chain carries TRBV6-5 and TRBJ2-3; maybe TRBD2 (5 bases). The V and J ends lost 2 bases and 3 bases respectively, with 15 bases between them. The CDR3 runs 16 residues. The germline CDR1 and CDR2 sequences are MNHEY and SVGAGI. CDR3 bases: TGTGCCAGCAGTTACGGGAGACTGTCAGGAACAGATACGCAGTATTTT. Its translation is CASSYGRLSGTDTQYF.

The V and J genes are TRBV10-3 and TRBJ2-3; D is unresolved. The CDR3 has 11 residues. Germline assignment: CDR1 ENHRY and CDR2 SYGVKD. Trimming stripped 7 bases from V and 4 bases from J, with 6 bases between. DNA of the CDR3: TGTGCCATCAAACAGTCAGATACGCAGTATTTT. Encoded protein: CAIKQSDTQYF.

In this sample, this clone turned up once. The V gene is TRBV14, the J gene TRBJ1-1; D is ambiguous. The CDR3 runs to 14 residues. V was trimmed by 1 base and J by 5 bases, leaving 11 bases between them. Germline V CDR1 and CDR2: SGHDN, FVKESK. The chain's CDR3 is CASSQVGRQTEAFF. The DNA of the CDR3 is TGTGCCAGCAGCCAAGTAGGAAGGCAAACTGAAGCTTTCTTT.

The chain links TRBV24-1 to TRBJ2-2; either TRBD1 or TRBD2 may fit D (6 bases each). The V gene lost 9 bases and the J gene lost 3 bases, with 19 bases spanning the gap. Germline lookup yields CDR1 KGHDR and CDR2 SFDVKD. The CDR3 has 16 residues. CDR3: CATSRSGAGDTGELFF. The CDR3 bases are TGTGCCACCTCCCGCTCGGGGGCCGGGGACACCGGGGAGCTGTTTTTT.

The gene calls are TRBV27 and TRBJ1-6; the D gene is possibly TRBD1 (5 bases). The V end was cut by 5 bases, the J end by 0 bases, with 20 bases between. The length of the CDR3 is 19 residues. Germline assignment: CDR1 MNHEY and CDR2 SMNVEV (reference sequence). CDR3 protein: CASSGDVPGLYSYNSPLHF. CDR3 nucleotides: TGTGCCAGCAGTGGGGACGTCCCGGGTCTGTACTCCTATAATTCACCCCTCCACTTT.

CDR3 amino acids: CASSPSINTGELFF. Written as DNA, the CDR3 is TGTGCCAGCAGCCCCTCAATTAACACCGGGGAGCTGTTTTTT. This sequence joins TRBV7-3 and TRBJ2-2; no clear D gene. The V end was cut by 5 bases, the J end by 2 bases, with 9 bases between. The CDR3 is 14 residues long. The germline V gene encodes CDR1 SGHTA and CDR2 FQGTGA.

V is TRBV25-1 and J is TRBJ2-5, with 10 bases aligning to TRBD2. This CDR3 has 15 amino acids. V lost 4 bases, J lost 0 bases, and 2 bases stayed unmatched. Looked up from germline, CDR1 is MGHDK and CDR2 is SYGVNS. The DNA of the CDR3 is TGTGCCAGCAGTGCTAGCGGGGGCTACCAAGAGACCCAGTACTTC. Translating it yields CASSASGGYQETQYF.

V is TRBV19 and J is TRBJ2-1, with TRBD2 matching over 13 bases. Germline assignment: CDR1 LNHDA and CDR2 SQIVND (reference sequence). This CDR3 is 19 amino acids long. Trimming removed 6 bases from V and 8 bases from J; junction bases left unmatched: 19. The CDR3 sequence: CASRRLAGGLVRAGDEQFF. The CDR3 DNA reads as TGTGCCAGTAGGAGACTAGCGGGGGGACTAGTAAGGGCCGGGGATGAGCAGTTCTTC.

This chain links TRBV29-1 with TRBJ1-4, with a tentative D call TRBD1 (6 bases). The CDR3 contains 12 residues. Looked up from germline, CDR1 is SQVTM and CDR2 is ANQGSEA. The DNA for the CDR3 is TGCAGTGTACGTGGGGGCGGAGAAAAACTGTTTTTT. It yields the protein CSVRGGGEKLFF.

This clone was picked up a small number of times. The chain is built from TRBV4-1 and TRBJ2-7; TRBD1 matches at 7 bases. After removal of 0 bases from V and 4 bases from J, the junction contained 18 bases not matched to a gene. The CDR3 covers 19 residues. Germline V gives CDR1 MGHRA, CDR2 YSYEKL. The CDR3 sequence: CASSQEMGQRYTNSYEQYV. The CDR3 nucleotides are TGCGCCAGCAGCCAAGAAATGGGACAGAGATATACAAACAGTTACGAGCAGTACGTC.

V is TRBV6-5 and J is TRBJ1-2; 11 nucleotides match TRBD1. J gave up 8 bases and V 4 bases, and 9 bases lay outside the gene matches. The germline V gene has CDR1 MNHEY and CDR2 SVGAGI. This CDR3 contains 15 residues. The chain's CDR3 is CASSFSQDRGLGYTF. The CDR3 nucleotides are TGTGCCAGCAGTTTCTCCCAGGACAGGGGGCTCGGCTACACCTTC.

This clone was seen only once. Here the CDR3 reads CASSPGTGRGTDTQYF. The CDR3 nucleotides are TGTGCCAGCAGCCCGGGGACAGGTCGTGGCACAGATACGCAGTATTTT. The rearrangement uses TRBV7-3 and TRBJ2-3; 8 positions match TRBD1. V was pared by 5 bases and J by 1 base, with 8 bases of the junction left unmatched. Per germline, CDR1 SGHTA and CDR2 FQGTGA. The CDR3 is 16 amino acids.

The gene calls are TRBV19 and TRBJ1-1, with D maybe TRBD1 (5 bases). CDR1 and CDR2 from the germline V gene are LNHDA and SQIVND (reference sequence). Trimming took 7 bases from V and 0 from J, leaving 18 bases between them. This CDR3 comprises 16 residues. CDR3 DNA: TGTGCCAGTACCCCTCGGTTCGGGGGGATGAACACTGAAGCTTTCTTT. Translated: CASTPRFGGMNTEAFF.

The J gene is TRBJ2-7, the V gene TRBV2; no reliable D call. CDR1 and CDR2 (germline): SNHLY, FYNNEI. This CDR3 comprises 16 residues. Trimming shortened V by 6 bases and J by 2 bases, and 20 bases separated the two germline ends. CDR3 nucleotide sequence: TGTGCCAGCAGCAACCTCGTCGCAGGAAAGACCTACGAGCAGTACGTC. Amino acid sequence: CASSNLVAGKTYEQYV.

The genes are TRBV4-1 and TRBJ1-3, with D unclear. Germline V gives CDR1 MGHRA, CDR2 YSYEKL. V was shortened by 0 bases and J by 3 bases, with 15 bases between the two germline ends. CDR3 length equals 17 residues. Written as DNA, the CDR3 is TGCGCCAGCAGCCAAGATTTGCTCCTAAACCGTGGAAACACCATATATTTT. This codes for CASSQDLLLNRGNTIYF.

The chain joins TRBV29-1 to TRBJ1-1; no firm D call. Germline CDR1 SQVTM, CDR2 ANQGSEA. The CDR3 totals 14 residues. Trimming pared 7 bases from V and 0 bases from J, leaving 15 bases between. The CDR3 sequence is CSAWGPAVNTEAFF. In DNA, the CDR3 is TGCAGCGCCTGGGGTCCGGCAGTGAACACTGAAGCTTTCTTT.

The J gene is TRBJ1-2, the V gene TRBV2; 7 bases match TRBD1. The CDR3 extends over 15 amino acids. V trimming: 4 bases; J trimming: 2 bases; junction bases outside the gene matches: 7. CDR1 and CDR2 (germline): SNHLY, FYNNEI. The CDR3 loop reads CASSARQGPNYGYTF. The CDR3 DNA sequence: TGTGCCAGCAGTGCAAGACAGGGACCAAACTATGGCTACACCTTC.

This chain connects TRBV29-1 to TRBJ1-1, with TRBD1 matching 10 bases. This CDR3 has 12 residues. After removal of 3 bases from V and 11 bases from J, the junction contained 6 bases not matched to a gene. CDR1 and CDR2 (germline): SQVTM, ANQGSEA. The CDR3 spells CSVDSGQGTAFF. The CDR3, as DNA: TGCAGCGTTGATTCGGGACAGGGGACGGCTTTCTTT.

The chain uses TRBV24-1 and TRBJ2-5; 9 bases are a match to TRBD1. The germline V gene encodes CDR1 KGHDR and CDR2 SFDVKD. The J segment lost 5 bases and the V segment lost 9 bases, leaving 6 bases of the junction unmatched. The CDR3 spans 13 residues. CDR3 in DNA: TGTGCCACCGCGGGACAGGGAGGGGAGACCCAGTACTTC. Its protein is CATAGQGGETQYF.

The chain links TRBV5-5 to TRBJ1-1, with 10 bases matching TRBD1. CDR1 is SGHKS, CDR2 YYEKEE, per germline (reference sequence). With V trimmed by 4 bases and J by 11 bases, 8 bases remained unmatched. The CDR3 consists of 13 residues. The DNA of the CDR3 is TGTGCCAGCAGCAAGACAGGGGGCGCGGCGGCTTTCTTT. Amino acid sequence: CASSKTGGAAAFF.